This T cell receptor (beta chain) was sequenced in a study of T cell clonotyping in hematopoietic cell transplantation. Study details: Cytoreduction preceded collection of pretransplant recipient samples.

Germline-derived CDR1 and CDR2 are LNHDA and SQIVND (reference sequence). The CDR3 runs to 17 residues. J lost 6 bases, V lost 3 bases, and 6 bases had no gene match. Time point defined: recipient sample about 28 days before transplant, after cytoreduction. Clones were read by immunoSEQ multiplex PCR, and TCRdb kept only the in-frame ones, dropping some. The top ten hold around 1.7% of the sample, which has 75,000 to 95,000 clones, almost 97% seen once. The starting material was peripheral blood mononuclear cells, obtained before stem cell transplant. This clonotype was obtained from a woman aged 45 to 65 with acute myeloid leukemia. Some clones in this sample may be carry-over from other donors' samples. This chain joins TRBV19 and TRBJ2-2, with TRBD2 identical over 14 bases. Here the CDR3 DNA reads TGTGCCAGTAGTATTCCGGGACTAGCGGGAGATGCCGGGGAGCTGTTTTTT. Translation: CASSIPGLAGDAGELFF.